The clone carrying this TCR beta chain appeared once. Trimming stripped 7 bases from V and 1 base from J, with 19 bases between. The germline gives CDR1 LNHDA, CDR2 SQIVND (reference sequence). The CDR3 has 16 amino acids. This sample is drawn from a study of blood T cell repertoires in COVID-19. Study summary: The cDNA or gDNA used as material had been derived from T cells, B-cell-depleted T cells, or PBMCs.

Some clones are missing from TCRdb's copy, which holds only in-frame ones; the method was immunoSEQ multiplex PCR. The table shows some 130,000 clones, with around four fifths occurring only once. This sequence originates from a man at least 80 years old with acute or convalescent COVID-19. The chain has TRBV19 and TRBJ1-1; the D gene is possibly TRBD1 (5 bases). What was sequenced was peripheral blood. CDR3 nucleotides: TGTGCCAGTAATGGTGGGGGGATGGTCTGGAACACTGAAGCTTTCTTT. Encoded protein: CASNGGGMVWNTEAFF.